This T cell receptor beta chain was obtained from a study of blood T cell repertoires in COVID-19. In the original analysis: Estimation of nucleated cell counts relied on the amplification of reference gene primers. The assay was immunoSEQ multiplex PCR, and TCRdb's table has in-frame clones only and misses some. From that table come the V and J calls and clone size; the DNA was used to work out D and trimming. Of about 330,000 clones in the sample, less than 90% were seen once. Researchers sorted participants into cohorts using their self-reported clinical history. The recovered donors of Cohort 3 showed two negative PCRs, clearance, or symptom resolution. The CDR3 totals 14 residues. V gave up 4 bases and J gave up 0 bases; unmatched junction bases: 3. Germline V lookup: CDR1 SGHRS, CDR2 YFSETQ.

Sequencing was carried out using PBMCs or T cells enriched from blood (not recorded which). The chain employs TRBV5-1 and TRBJ1-1; 7 nucleotides match TRBD1. The clonotype comes from a woman younger than 45 who had recovered from COVID-19. CDR3 region: CASSRGTVNTEAFF. The CDR3 nucleotides are TGCGCCAGCAGCCGGGGGACAGTGAACACTGAAGCTTTCTTT.